This TCR beta chain was retrieved from a study of CD8 T cells in ankylosing spondylitis. The study, taken as a whole, reports: It appeared that ankylosing spondylitis blood was characterized by a TCR beta motif of roughly 8 highly homologous variants.

The CDR3 is made up of 16 amino acids. Germline loops: CDR1 SGHTA, CDR2 FQGNSA. V lost 1 base, J lost 4 bases, and 15 bases lay in between. Molecular-barcoded quantitative 5'-RACE produced these TCR beta libraries. TCRdb reprocessed the 5' RACE reads with MiXCR, giving one entry per CDR3 protein. The top ten hold roughly 0.51% of the sample, which has around 770,000 distinct CDR3 sequences, 12% seen once. On this clonotype: Its specificity is not known.

This TCR was recovered from a male donor with ankylosing spondylitis. Material for sequencing was blood, either unsorted or a sorted T cell fraction (not recorded which). This chain joins TRBV7-2 and TRBJ2-3; D possibly uses TRBD1 or TRBD2 (6 bases each). This chain's CDR3 is CASSLGGAGSADTQYF. The CDR3 nucleotides read TGTGCCAGCAGCTTAGGGGGGGCAGGGTCAGCAGATACGCAGTATTTT. The whole variable domain, remainder taken from reference TRBV7-2 and TRBJ2-3, is GAGVSQSPSNKVTEKGKDVELRCDPISGHTALYWYRQSLGQGLEFLIYFQGNSAPDKSGLPSDRFSAERTGGSVSTLTIQRTQQEDSAVYLCASSLGGAGSADTQYFGPGTRLTVL.